This is a list of T cell receptor beta chains from one sample in a study of shared clonotypes between healthy human individuals. The method was immunoSEQ multiplex PCR; TCRdb's version includes in-frame clones alone and lacks a portion of them. This sample yields 2 million to 2.5 million clones, of which approximately 94% are seen a single time; around 0.13% belongs to the top ten. Material: naive CD4+ T cells sorted from blood. All receptors derive from a man younger than 35 in good health. CDR3s include the opening cysteine and the closing phenylalanine or tryptophan. The order of the fields is J gene, D gene, V gene, clone size, CDR3 protein, CDR3 DNA. D genes are given only for firm matches. Part of the rows lack a size; the others show once, few, many or a class for expanded clones.

>TRBJ1-6|-|TRBV6-1|-
CASILRGAADVLHF
TGTGCCAGCATTTTAAGAGGGGCAGCCGACGTCCTCCACTTT
>TRBJ2-3|-|TRBV5-1|-
CASSLQGYSTDTQYF
TGCGCCAGCAGCTTGCAGGGATACAGCACAGATACGCAGTATTTT
>TRBJ1-2|TRBD1|TRBV29-1|once
CSVEGQGVRGYTF
TGCAGCGTGGAAGGACAGGGGGTAAGAGGCTACACCTTC
>TRBJ2-7|-|TRBV2|-
CASSADLYEQYF
TGTGCCAGCAGTGCAGACCTCTACGAGCAGTACTTC
>TRBJ2-7|TRBD2|TRBV18|-
CASSPPASGLEQYF
TGTGCCAGCTCCCCACCGGCTAGCGGTCTCGAGCAGTACTTC
>TRBJ2-7|TRBD2|TRBV14|-
CASSQVGGRAEQYF
TGTGCCAGCAGCCAAGTTGGCGGGAGAGCCGAGCAGTACTTC
>TRBJ1-5|TRBD1|TRBV27|-
CASSLAPGTGTQPQHF
TGTGCCAGCAGTTTAGCACCCGGGACAGGGACTCAGCCCCAGCATTTT
>TRBJ1-1|TRBD1|TRBV18|-
CASSFLQGARVTEAFF
TGTGCCAGCTCATTTCTACAGGGGGCAAGGGTCACTGAAGCTTTCTTT
>TRBJ2-2|-|TRBV5-1|-
CASSLQGYTGELFF
TGCGCCAGCTCCCTGCAGGGTTACACCGGGGAGCTGTTTTTT
>TRBJ1-1|TRBD1|TRBV5-1|-
CASSEGQPNTEAFF
TGCGCCAGCAGCGAGGGACAGCCGAACACTGAAGCTTTCTTT
>TRBJ2-7|TRBD2|TRBV19|-
CASSPQREAYEQYF
TGTGCCAGTAGTCCCCAGCGGGAAGCCTACGAGCAGTACTTC
>TRBJ2-3|-|TRBV9|-
CASSVDSRGRLDTQYF
TGTGCCAGCAGCGTAGACAGCAGGGGACGGTTAGATACGCAGTATTTT
>TRBJ1-2|TRBD1|TRBV7-8|-
CASSPGGQGNYGYTF
TGTGCCAGCAGCCCAGGGGGACAGGGAAACTATGGCTACACCTTC
>TRBJ2-3|-|TRBV5-3|-
CARKRGTPLSDTQYF
TGTGCCAGAAAAAGGGGGACCCCCCTTTCAGATACGCAGTATTTT
>TRBJ2-3|TRBD2|TRBV7-2|-
CASSTRSSGSSDTQYF
TGTGCCAGCAGCACCCGTAGTAGCGGGAGTTCTGATACGCAGTATTTT
>TRBJ2-5|TRBD2|TRBV5-1|-
CASSPGGDQETQYF
TGCGCCAGCAGCCCCGGGGGGGACCAAGAGACCCAGTACTTC
>TRBJ2-2|TRBD1|TRBV5-1|-
CASSSGQGFGELFF
TGCGCCAGCAGCTCGGGACAGGGTTTCGGGGAGCTGTTTTTT
>TRBJ1-6|TRBD1|TRBV7-6|few
CASSTTGGNSPLHF
TGTGCCAGCAGCACTACAGGGGGTAATTCACCCCTCCACTTT
>TRBJ2-1|TRBD2|TRBV5-8|-
CASSLWLDSGRTYNKQFF
TGTGCCAGCAGCTTGTGGTTGGATAGCGGGAGAACCTACAATAAGCAGTTCTTC
>TRBJ2-5|TRBD1|TRBV5-1|-
CASSPGTGKETQYF
TGCGCCAGCAGCCCAGGGACAGGGAAAGAGACCCAGTACTTC
>TRBJ2-1|TRBD2|TRBV2|-
CASSDGLAGGLYEQFF
TGTGCCAGCAGTGATGGACTAGCGGGAGGCCTCTATGAGCAGTTCTTC
>TRBJ2-1|TRBD2|TRBV19|-
CASSTQLAGASNEQFF
TGTGCCAGTAGTACCCAACTAGCGGGAGCATCAAATGAGCAGTTCTTC
>TRBJ2-1|-|TRBV4-3|-
CASSQEVSVVNEQFF
TGCGCCAGCAGCCAAGAAGTGAGCGTGGTCAATGAGCAGTTCTTC
>TRBJ1-3|-|TRBV10-3|-
CAISSGLSASGNTIYF
TGTGCCATCAGTTCGGGACTTAGCGCCTCTGGAAACACCATATATTTT
>TRBJ1-4|-|TRBV6-6|-
CASSFRATNEKLFF
TGTGCCAGCAGCTTCAGAGCAACTAATGAAAAACTGTTTTTT
>TRBJ2-1|-|TRBV27|once
CASGTPGAISFHNEQFF
TGTGCCAGCGGGACCCCGGGGGCCATTTCTTTCCACAATGAGCAGTTCTTC
>TRBJ1-3|-|TRBV7-9|-
CASSARPLLSGNTIYF
TGTGCCAGCAGCGCAAGGCCGCTACTCTCTGGAAACACCATATATTTT
>TRBJ1-5|-|TRBV7-2|-
CASSLARGIGQPQHF
TGTGCCAGCAGCTTAGCGCGTGGAATCGGGCAGCCCCAGCATTTT
>TRBJ2-2|-|TRBV6-4|-
CATSRDTGELFF
TGTGCCACGAGCCGGGACACCGGGGAGCTGTTTTTT
>TRBJ1-4|-|TRBV28|once
CASSLDLLAGYNEKLFF
TGTGCCAGCAGTTTAGACCTGCTCGCGGGGTATAATGAAAAACTGTTTTTT
>TRBJ2-5|TRBD1|TRBV6-1|-
CASRSGQGAGETQYF
TGTGCCAGCAGGAGCGGACAGGGGGCCGGGGAGACCCAGTACTTC
>TRBJ1-2|TRBD1|TRBV9|-
CASSAVIRDRVDYGYTF
TGTGCCAGCAGCGCGGTAATCCGGGACAGGGTAGACTATGGCTACACCTTC
>TRBJ2-3|-|TRBV10-1|-
CASSKAVTDTQYF
TGCGCCAGCAGTAAAGCGGTCACAGATACGCAGTATTTT
>TRBJ2-3|TRBD2|TRBV5-1|-
CASSLVAGGSTDTQYF
TGCGCCAGCAGCTTGGTAGCGGGAGGTAGCACAGATACGCAGTATTTT